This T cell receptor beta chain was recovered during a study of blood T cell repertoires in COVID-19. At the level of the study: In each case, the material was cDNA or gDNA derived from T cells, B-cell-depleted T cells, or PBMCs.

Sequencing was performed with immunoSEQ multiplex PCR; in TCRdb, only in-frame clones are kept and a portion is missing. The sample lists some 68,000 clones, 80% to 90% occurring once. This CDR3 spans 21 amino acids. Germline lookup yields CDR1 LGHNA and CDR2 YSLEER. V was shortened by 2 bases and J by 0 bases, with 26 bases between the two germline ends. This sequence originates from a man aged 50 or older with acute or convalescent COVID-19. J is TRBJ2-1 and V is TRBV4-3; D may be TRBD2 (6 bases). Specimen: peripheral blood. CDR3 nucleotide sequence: TGCGCCAGCAGCCAACCCTCCGCCGTTCGCGCGGGGAAAGCCTCCTACAATGAGCAGTTCTTC. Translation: CASSQPSAVRAGKASYNEQFF.